A single sample is the source of the 14 T cell receptor beta chains below, sequenced in a study of cytomegalovirus exposure and HLA in healthy donors. PCR involved 60 Vbeta and 13 Jbeta primers. TCRdb keeps only in-frame clones here, not all; method: immunoSEQ multiplex PCR. Here the sample spans approximately 180,000 clones, approximately 80% being singletons. The sample comprised PBMCs. These receptors were taken from a man younger than 30 in good health and CMV-seronegative.

This chain uses TRBV4-1 with TRBJ1-4; 10 bases are a match to TRBD1. The CDR3 runs 16 residues. The ends lost 3 bases at V and 3 bases at J; junction bases unmatched: 4. CDR1 and CDR2 from the germline V gene are MGHRA and YSYEKL. This CDR3 reads CASSQGQGTANEKLFF. In DNA, the CDR3 is TGCGCCAGCAGCCAGGGACAGGGGACGGCTAATGAAAAACTGTTTTTT.

The chain couples TRBV27 to TRBJ2-3; D unresolved. V lost 5 bases to trimming and J lost 2 bases, with 14 bases between them. The length of the CDR3 is 15 residues. Germline V gene lookup returns CDR1 MNHEY and CDR2 SMNVEV (reference sequence). The CDR3 spells CASSGPYSSTDTQYF. Written as DNA, the CDR3 is TGTGCCAGCAGTGGCCCCTATAGCTCCACAGATACGCAGTATTTT.

The rearrangement links TRBV9 to TRBJ2-5; 12 nucleotides agree with TRBD2. The CDR3 runs 17 residues. Germline CDR1 reads SGDLS; CDR2 reads YYNGEE. Trimming removed 4 bases from V and 4 bases from J; junction bases left unmatched: 11. The CDR3 is CASSLGLAGSGSETQYF. CDR3 nucleotide sequence: TGTGCCAGCAGCCTAGGACTAGCGGGATCGGGTTCAGAGACCCAGTACTTC.

The CDR3 nucleotides read TGTGCCACCTCGGGTCGTACGAATCAGCCCCAGCATTTT. As protein: CATSGRTNQPQHF. The V gene is TRBV15, the J gene TRBJ1-5; D uncertain. This CDR3 region has 13 residues. V was cut by 8 bases and J by 4 bases, with 12 bases left in between. In germline, CDR1 is LNHNV, CDR2 YYDKDF (reference sequence).

The rearrangement links TRBV11-2 to TRBJ2-7, with TRBD2 matching over 10 bases. This CDR3 is built from 13 residues. V shed 2 bases and J 6 bases; nucleotides not matched to a gene: 1. Germline V gene sequence: CDR1 SGHAT, CDR2 FQNNGV. The CDR3 region is CASSLSGGVEQYF. The DNA for the CDR3 is TGTGCCAGCAGCTTAAGCGGGGGGGTCGAGCAGTACTTC.

The chain is built from TRBV4-3 and TRBJ2-5; D gene uncertain. Germline V gene data show CDR1 as LGHNA and CDR2 as YSLEER. The V gene lost 0 bases and the J gene lost 0 bases, with 8 bases spanning the gap. CDR3 length: 15 amino acids. CDR3 coding DNA: TGCGCCAGCAGCCAAGATCGGGTGTACCAAGAGACCCAGTACTTC. It encodes CASSQDRVYQETQYF.

This sequence joins TRBV11-1 and TRBJ2-7; D is possibly TRBD1 (5 bases). V lost 3 bases and J lost 4, with 10 bases in between. The CDR3 is 13 amino acids. Germline V gene sequence: CDR1 SGHAT, CDR2 FQDESV (reference sequence). The CDR3 coding sequence is TGTGCCAGCAGCTTTGGACACTGGTACGAGCAGTACTTC. Translating gives CASSFGHWYEQYF.

This clone was seen only a few times. The chain uses TRBV27 and TRBJ1-2; no clear D. The CDR3 loop spans 14 amino acids. The germline V and J ends were trimmed by 6 bases and 3 bases, with 14 bases remaining between them. The germline CDR1 and CDR2 sequences are MNHEY and SMNVEV (reference sequence). As DNA, the CDR3 is TGTGCCAGCAGCCCACCCGGGGTGTACTATGGCTACACCTTC. This encodes CASSPPGVYYGYTF.

Turning to this clone: The germline gene is not matched at one end of the junction; a read error may be the cause. Here the CDR3 reads CTIFGDTRGTEAFF. In nucleotides, the CDR3 is TGTACCATCTTTGGTGACACCCGGGGCACTGAAGCTTTCTTT. This chain links TRBV10-3 with TRBJ1-1; D remains ambiguous. The germline gives CDR1 ENHRY, CDR2 SYGVKD. CDR3 size: 14 residues.

The chain is built from TRBV4-1 and TRBJ1-2, with D possibly matching TRBD1 (5 bases). The CDR3 is made up of 15 amino acids. Deletions cut 2 bases from V and 8 bases from J, with 18 bases between. In germline, CDR1 is MGHRA, CDR2 YSYEKL. This CDR3 reads CASSQPGGGAKGYTF. CDR3 nucleotide sequence: TGCGCCAGCAGCCAACCAGGTGGAGGGGCGAAAGGCTACACCTTC.

The rearrangement uses TRBV28 and TRBJ2-7; TRBD2 matches at 8 bases. The J segment lost 1 base and the V segment lost 7 bases, leaving 9 bases of the junction unmatched. Germline CDR1 is MDHEN and CDR2 is SYDVKM. This CDR3 is built from 15 residues. The CDR3 region has the DNA TGTGCCAGCACTTTTAGCGGGACCCCATCCTACGAGCAGTACTTC. Translating gives CASTFSGTPSYEQYF.

This clone showed up just a few times. This sequence joins TRBV19 and TRBJ1-4, with 7 bases fitting TRBD1. The CDR3 contains 14 residues. V shed 3 bases and J 7 bases; nucleotides not matched to a gene: 5. Looked up from germline, CDR1 is LNHDA and CDR2 is SQIVND (reference sequence). This CDR3 is CASSMEGASEKLFF. DNA of the CDR3: TGTGCCAGTAGTATGGAGGGGGCGTCTGAAAAACTGTTTTTT.

The V call is TRBV18, the J call TRBJ2-7; D unresolved. The CDR3 totals 16 residues. CDR1 is KGHSH and CDR2 is LQKENI in the germline V gene. The V and J ends lost 3 bases and 6 bases respectively, with 21 bases between them. The CDR3 sequence is CASSPSARVLNREQYF. The CDR3 nucleotides read TGTGCCAGCTCACCGAGTGCTCGGGTGCTCAATCGCGAGCAGTACTTC.

This rearrangement joins TRBV5-6 to TRBJ1-2, with 7 bases that match TRBD1. Looked up from germline, CDR1 is SGHDT and CDR2 is YYEEEE. The V and J ends lost 1 base and 8 bases, in that order; junction bases with no gene match: 5. The CDR3 extends over 13 amino acids. CDR3 sequence (DNA): TGTGCCAGCAGCTTGCCAGGGGGAGAAGGCTACACCTTC. Translating it yields CASSLPGGEGYTF.